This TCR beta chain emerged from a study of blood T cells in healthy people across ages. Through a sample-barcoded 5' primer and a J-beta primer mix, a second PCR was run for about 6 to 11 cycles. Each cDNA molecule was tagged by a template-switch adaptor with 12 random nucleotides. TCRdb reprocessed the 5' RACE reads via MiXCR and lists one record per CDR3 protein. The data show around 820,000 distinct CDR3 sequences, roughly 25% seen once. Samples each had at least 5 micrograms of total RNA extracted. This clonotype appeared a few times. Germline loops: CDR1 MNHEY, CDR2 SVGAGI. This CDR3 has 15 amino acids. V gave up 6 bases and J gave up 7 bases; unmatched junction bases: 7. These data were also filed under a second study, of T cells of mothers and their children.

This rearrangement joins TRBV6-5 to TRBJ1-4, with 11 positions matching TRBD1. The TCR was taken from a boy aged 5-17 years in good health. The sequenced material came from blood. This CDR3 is CASRPRDRGSEKLFF. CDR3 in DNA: TGTGCCAGCAGGCCCCGGGACAGGGGGAGTGAAAAACTGTTTTTT.